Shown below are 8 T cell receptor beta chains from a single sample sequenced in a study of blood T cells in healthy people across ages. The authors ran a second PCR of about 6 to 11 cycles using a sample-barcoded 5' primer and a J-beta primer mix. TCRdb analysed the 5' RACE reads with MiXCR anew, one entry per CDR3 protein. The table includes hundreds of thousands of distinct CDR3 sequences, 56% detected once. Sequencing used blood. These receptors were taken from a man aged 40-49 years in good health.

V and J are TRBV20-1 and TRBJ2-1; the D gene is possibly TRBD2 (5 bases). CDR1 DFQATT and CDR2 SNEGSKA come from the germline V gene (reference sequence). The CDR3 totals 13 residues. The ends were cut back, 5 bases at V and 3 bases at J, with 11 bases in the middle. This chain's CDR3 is CSARRANYNEQFF. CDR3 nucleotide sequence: TGCAGTGCTCGGCGGGCTAACTACAATGAGCAGTTCTTC.

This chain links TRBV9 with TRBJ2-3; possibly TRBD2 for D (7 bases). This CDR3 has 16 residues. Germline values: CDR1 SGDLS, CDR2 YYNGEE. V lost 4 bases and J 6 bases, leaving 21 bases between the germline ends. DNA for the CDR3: TGTGCCAGCAGCTCAAGGGGGGACTACGAACGCGATACGCAGTATTTT. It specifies CASSSRGDYERDTQYF.

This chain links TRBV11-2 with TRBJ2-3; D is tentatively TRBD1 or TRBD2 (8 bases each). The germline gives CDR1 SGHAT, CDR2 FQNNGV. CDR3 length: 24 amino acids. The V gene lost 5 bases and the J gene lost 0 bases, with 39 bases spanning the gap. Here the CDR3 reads CASSLTWTGSSGIYEGPSTDTQYF. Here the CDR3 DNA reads TGTGCCAGCAGCCTCACCTGGACAGGGAGTAGCGGGATATATGAGGGGCCTAGCACAGATACGCAGTATTTT.

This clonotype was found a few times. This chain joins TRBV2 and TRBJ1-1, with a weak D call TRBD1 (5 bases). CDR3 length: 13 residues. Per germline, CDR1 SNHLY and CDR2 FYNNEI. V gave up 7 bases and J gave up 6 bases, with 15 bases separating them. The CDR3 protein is CASIPIGTAEAFF. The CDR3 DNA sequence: TGTGCCAGCATCCCGATAGGGACTGCTGAAGCTTTCTTT.

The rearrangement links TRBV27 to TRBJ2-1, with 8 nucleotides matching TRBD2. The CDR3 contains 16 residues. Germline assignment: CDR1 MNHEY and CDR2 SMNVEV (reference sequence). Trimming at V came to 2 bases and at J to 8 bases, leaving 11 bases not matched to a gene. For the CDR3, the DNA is TGTGCCAGCAGTTTAGGGCGGGAGGCCGGTGGGGATGAGCAGTTCTTC. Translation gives CASSLGREAGGDEQFF.

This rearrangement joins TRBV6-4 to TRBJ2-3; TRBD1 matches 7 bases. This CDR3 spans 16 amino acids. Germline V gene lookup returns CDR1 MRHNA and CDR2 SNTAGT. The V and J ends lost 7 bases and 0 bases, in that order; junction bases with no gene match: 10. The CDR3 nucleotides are TGTGCCAGCAAAAGGGACAGTCGGACTAGCACAGATACGCAGTATTTT. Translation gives CASKRDSRTSTDTQYF.

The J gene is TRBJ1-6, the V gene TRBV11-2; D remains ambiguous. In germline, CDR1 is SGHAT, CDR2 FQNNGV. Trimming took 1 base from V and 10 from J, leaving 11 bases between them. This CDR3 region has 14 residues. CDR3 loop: CASSLGGVVSPLHF. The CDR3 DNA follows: TGTGCCAGCAGCTTAGGCGGAGTTGTCTCACCCCTCCACTTT.

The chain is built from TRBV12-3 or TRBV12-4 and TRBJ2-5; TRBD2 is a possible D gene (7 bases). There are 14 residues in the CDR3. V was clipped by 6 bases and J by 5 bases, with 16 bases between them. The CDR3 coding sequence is TGTGCCAGCAGAAAAGCAGGGGAGGGCGAGACCCAGTACTTC. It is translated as CASRKAGEGETQYF.